This entry lists 11 T cell receptor beta chains sequenced from one sample in a study of cytomegalovirus exposure and HLA in healthy donors. 60 Vbeta and 13 Jbeta primers were used in PCR. Measured with immunoSEQ multiplex PCR; TCRdb has only the in-frame clones, and not every one. The data contain about 150,000 clones, about 80% of them singletons. Sequenced input: PBMCs. These receptors were taken from a woman aged 40-49 years in good health and CMV-seronegative.

This clone was recorded once. The chain has TRBV10-3 and TRBJ2-1; 14 bases line up with TRBD2. The CDR3 covers 20 residues. Per the germline V gene, CDR1 is ENHRY and CDR2 is SYGVKD. The V and J ends lost 6 bases and 1 base, in that order; junction bases with no gene match: 14. CDR3 amino acids: CAIRPQSGTSGSWSYNEQFF. The CDR3, as DNA: TGTGCCATCAGGCCCCAGTCGGGGACTAGCGGGAGTTGGTCCTACAATGAGCAGTTCTTC.

The chain carries TRBV5-1 and TRBJ2-5; a possible D gene is TRBD1 (6 bases). The CDR3 length is 15 residues. Germline CDR1 reads SGHRS; CDR2 reads YFSETQ. V lost 0 bases to trimming and J lost 5 bases, with 14 bases between them. This CDR3 is CASSLATKRGETQYF. The CDR3 DNA reads TGCGCCAGCAGCTTGGCGACTAAAAGGGGGGAGACCCAGTACTTC.

V is TRBV5-5 and J is TRBJ1-5, with 7 nucleotides matching TRBD1. The V and J ends lost 4 bases and 4 bases, in that order; junction bases with no gene match: 5. The germline V gene has CDR1 SGHKS and CDR2 YYEKEE (reference sequence). The CDR3 runs 14 residues. The CDR3, as DNA: TGTGCCAGCAGCCGGACAGGCGGGAATCAGCCCCAGCATTTT. Its translation is CASSRTGGNQPQHF.

The chain has TRBV11-3 and TRBJ2-7, with D maybe TRBD2 (6 bases). Trimming took 4 bases from V and 1 from J, leaving 14 bases between them. The CDR3 extends over 15 amino acids. Germline V lookup: CDR1 SGHNT, CDR2 YENEEA. CDR3 nucleotide sequence: TGTGCCAGCAGCTATAGCGGTTCTTCTTCCTACGAGCAGTACTTC. Translated, it gives CASSYSGSSSYEQYF.

This clone was recorded once. V is TRBV28 and J is TRBJ2-7; weak D call: TRBD1 (6 bases). Trimming stripped 8 bases from V and 9 bases from J, with 20 bases between. Germline lookup yields CDR1 MDHEN and CDR2 SYDVKM. This CDR3 is built from 13 residues. CDR3 sequence: CASGSGQSIGQYF. DNA of the CDR3: TGTGCCAGCGGTTCAGGACAGTCCATAGGGCAGTACTTC.

The rearrangement links TRBV6-6 to TRBJ1-1, with unresolved D. The CDR3 sequence is 15 residues long. The V end was cut by 5 bases, the J end by 0 bases, with 13 bases between. In germline, CDR1 is MNHNY, CDR2 SVGAGI (reference sequence). The chain's CDR3 is CASSPWGGLNTEAFF. CDR3 in DNA: TGTGCCAGCAGTCCCTGGGGAGGGTTGAACACTGAAGCTTTCTTT.

The chain employs TRBV6-1 and TRBJ1-1, with unresolved D. This CDR3 spans 14 amino acids. Germline V lookup: CDR1 MNHNS, CDR2 SASEGT. The germline V and J ends were trimmed by 4 bases and 2 bases, with 11 bases remaining between them. CDR3: CASSVLGSNTEAFF. The CDR3 DNA reads as TGTGCCAGCAGTGTGCTCGGGAGCAACACTGAAGCTTTCTTT.

V usage is TRBV10-3 and J usage is TRBJ1-1; perhaps TRBD1 as D (6 bases). V was shortened by 6 bases and J by 4 bases, with 9 bases between the two germline ends. Germline CDR1 reads ENHRY; CDR2 reads SYGVKD. The CDR3 runs 12 residues. CDR3 coding DNA: TGTGCCATCAGACAGGGTGGCACTGAAGCTTTCTTT. Translating it yields CAIRQGGTEAFF.

A few counts support this clone. The genes are TRBV11-3 and TRBJ1-1; weak D call: TRBD1 (6 bases). Looked up from germline, CDR1 is SGHNT and CDR2 is YENEEA. V was pared by 2 bases and J by 11 bases, with 12 bases between. The CDR3 is 12 amino acids. The CDR3 bases are TGTGCCAGCAGCTTAAGGAGTGGGGGCGCTTTCTTT. This encodes CASSLRSGGAFF.

The chain carries TRBV27 and TRBJ2-2, with TRBD1 as a possible D gene (6 bases). Per germline, CDR1 MNHEY and CDR2 SMNVEV (reference sequence). The ends were cut back, 4 bases at V and 5 bases at J, with 11 bases in the middle. The CDR3 has 14 amino acids. DNA for the CDR3: TGTGCCAGCAGTTCCTACAGGGTAACCGGGGAGCTGTTTTTT. Amino acid sequence: CASSSYRVTGELFF.

The V call is TRBV6-5, the J call TRBJ2-5, with TRBD2 as a possible D gene (5 bases). The V gene's germline CDR1 is MNHEY and CDR2 SVGAGI. The CDR3 is 14 residues long. Trimming stripped 6 bases from V and 5 bases from J, with 16 bases between. The CDR3 coding sequence is TGTGCCAGCAGCCGAATCAGCCGAGGGGAGACCCAGTACTTC. Amino acids: CASSRISRGETQYF.